This paragraph reports one T cell receptor beta chain. Its antigen is not identified. This sample was included in a study of shared clonotypes between healthy human individuals. General study points: The expectation was that sequencing depth would affect clonotype sharing among donors. Only a few donors were included, so the genetic and exposure-history diversity represented was limited.

TCRdb's copy holds only in-frame clones and misses some; the assay was immunoSEQ multiplex PCR. The profile covers some 2 million clones, with roughly 95% appearing a single time and 0.95% to 1.5% taken by the ten largest. The naive CD8 population came from CD45RO-negative cells selected for CCR7, without terminally differentiated effector memory CD45RA+ cells. Germline CDR1 MNHEY, CDR2 SMNVEV (reference sequence). This CDR3 has 18 amino acids. V gave up 4 bases and J gave up 4 bases; unmatched junction bases: 14. The clonotype was recovered from a man in his late teens or twenties in good health. Sequencing was done on a sample of naive CD8+ T cells sorted from blood. The V gene is TRBV27, the J gene TRBJ2-2, with TRBD1 matching over 8 bases. CDR3 sequence (DNA): TGTGCCAGCAGTTCCCAGAGGGCGGGACAGGTTCTCACCGGGGAGCTGTTTTTT. Translated, it gives CASSSQRAGQVLTGELFF.